This TCR beta chain was found in a study of cytomegalovirus exposure and HLA in healthy donors. The PCR contained 60 Vbeta and 13 Jbeta primers. TCRdb's table, derived via immunoSEQ multiplex PCR, lists solely in-frame clones and lacks some. Altogether about 160,000 clones are present, around 80% being singletons, with the ten largest covering approximately 4.5%. CDR3 length: 11 residues. Per the germline V gene, CDR1 is SQVTM and CDR2 is ANQGSEA. V was clipped by 7 bases and J by 9 bases, with 13 bases between them. Material for sequencing was PBMCs. V usage is TRBV29-1 and J usage is TRBJ1-3; the D is unclear. This TCR was sampled from a man under 40 in good health and CMV-seronegative. CDR3 sequence: CSGQNEGTIYF. CDR3 DNA: TGCAGCGGCCAAAACGAGGGCACCATATATTTT. The full variable domain, in which reference TRBV29-1 and TRBJ1-3 provide the parts outside the CDR3, is SAVISQKPSRDICQRGTSLTIQCQVDSQVTMMFWYRQQPGQSLTLIATANQGSEATYESGFVIDKFPISRPNLTFSTLTVSNMSPEDSSIYLCSGQNEGTIYFGEGSWLTVV.